This passage covers 10 T cell receptor beta chains from one sample sequenced in a study of blood T cell repertoires in COVID-19. Here immunoSEQ multiplex PCR was the method, and the copy in TCRdb shows in-frame clones only, minus some. The sample has tens of thousands of clones; about 84% are singletons. Sequencing was done on a sample of peripheral blood. Every receptor here comes from a woman in her fifties or sixties with acute or convalescent COVID-19.

This clone was counted once. This sequence joins TRBV27 and TRBJ2-2, with TRBD2 matching over 13 bases. The CDR3 has 18 amino acids. V dropped 4 bases and J dropped 3; count of bases not matched to a gene: 8. CDR1 MNHEY and CDR2 SMNVEV come from the germline V gene (reference sequence). CDR3 sequence reads: CASSSSPGLAGDTGELFF. The CDR3, as DNA: TGTGCCAGCAGTTCATCACCAGGACTAGCGGGAGACACCGGGGAGCTGTTTTTT.

The rearrangement joins TRBV6-1 to TRBJ1-6; 10 bases agree with TRBD1. Germline V CDR1 and CDR2: MNHNS, SASEGT. There are 18 residues in the CDR3. V trimming: 2 bases; J trimming: 10 bases; junction bases outside the gene matches: 14. Here the CDR3 DNA reads TGTGCCAGCAGTGAAAAAGACAGGGGGCGCATTTTATACTCACCCCTCCACTTT. Translation gives CASSEKDRGRILYSPLHF.

This clone occurred a few times. The V and J genes are TRBV12-3 or TRBV12-4 and TRBJ1-1; possibly TRBD1 for D (5 bases). V was shortened by 3 bases and J by 6 bases, with 8 bases between the two germline ends. The CDR3 spans 12 residues. In nucleotides, the CDR3 is TGTGCCAGCAGTTTGGGGGGACCTGAAGCTTTCTTT. Its translation is CASSLGGPEAFF.

There are a few counts of this clone. J is TRBJ1-3 and V is TRBV12-3 or TRBV12-4; D not certain. The CDR3 runs to 13 residues. V dropped 3 bases and J dropped 4 bases, with 7 bases sitting between them. CDR3 nucleotides: TGTGCCAGCAGTTTTCAACTGGGAAACACCATATATTTT. Protein sequence: CASSFQLGNTIYF.

V and J are TRBV2 and TRBJ1-1; D gene uncertain. The length of the CDR3 is 16 residues. Germline lookup yields CDR1 SNHLY and CDR2 FYNNEI. V lost 2 bases, J lost 6 bases, and 19 bases lay in between. The CDR3 reads CASSEILGVSMAEAFF. DNA of the CDR3: TGTGCCAGCAGTGAAATCCTCGGGGTTTCGATGGCTGAAGCTTTCTTT.

This chain uses TRBV18 with TRBJ2-7; D perhaps matches TRBD1 (7 bases). Trimming shortened V by 0 bases and J by 3 bases, and 9 bases separated the two germline ends. Germline V gives CDR1 KGHSH, CDR2 LQKENI. The CDR3 runs 14 residues. CDR3 nucleotides: TGTGCCAGCTCACCACCGCGGGACAGCTACGAGCAGTACTTC. Residues: CASSPPRDSYEQYF.

The CDR3, as DNA: TGTGCCAGTAGTTTATATTTCAATCAGCCCCAGCATTTT. It is translated as CASSLYFNQPQHF. The V and J genes are TRBV19 and TRBJ1-5; D is uncertain. CDR1 and CDR2 (germline): LNHDA, SQIVND (reference sequence). The CDR3 sequence is 13 residues long. V was trimmed by 5 bases and J by 3 bases, leaving 8 bases between them.

This rearrangement joins TRBV6-5 to TRBJ1-1; TRBD1 matches 7 bases. CDR3 length: 14 amino acids. CDR1 and CDR2 (germline): MNHEY, SVGAGI. V was clipped by 2 bases and J by 5 bases; unmatched bases: 5. As DNA, the CDR3 is TGTGCCAGCAGTTACGAGACAGGGATAACTGAAGCTTTCTTT. Its protein is CASSYETGITEAFF.

The V and J genes are TRBV10-3 and TRBJ1-1; unclear D gene. CDR1 is ENHRY and CDR2 is SYGVKD in the germline V gene. This CDR3 contains 13 residues. V lost 4 bases and J 4 bases, leaving 10 bases between the germline ends. The CDR3 protein is CAISGQGSTEAFF. CDR3 DNA: TGTGCCATCAGTGGACAAGGGAGCACTGAAGCTTTCTTT.

The chain carries TRBV30 and TRBJ1-3; D remains ambiguous. This CDR3 has 15 amino acids. Germline loops: CDR1 GTSNPN, CDR2 SVGIG (reference sequence). Trimming took off 0 bases at V and 0 bases at J, with 9 bases between the two ends. CDR3 in amino acids: CAWSVPRVSGNTIYF. The CDR3 coding sequence is TGTGCCTGGAGTGTACCTAGAGTCTCTGGAAACACCATATATTTT.